The source of this T cell receptor beta chain is a study of blood T cell repertoires in COVID-19. Study-level background: The samples span acute and convalescent COVID-19 from the United States, Italy and Spain. Sources were T cells, B-cell-depleted T cells, or PBMCs; the material itself was cDNA or gDNA.

Per the original data handling: The assay estimated nucleated cells by amplifying reference gene primers. The assay was immunoSEQ multiplex PCR, and TCRdb's table has in-frame clones only and misses some. That table furnishes V, J and clone size, whereas the DNA furnished D and trimming. In the table there are about 170,000 clones, 70% to 90% of which are singletons. The sample was peripheral blood. This TCR came from an elderly woman with COVID-19, enrolled during active disease.

Written as DNA, the CDR3 is TGCGCCAGCAGCCAGGAACCGGGACTAGCGGGAGATGAGCAGTTCTTC. Translating gives CASSQEPGLAGDEQFF. This rearrangement joins TRBV4-1 to TRBJ2-1; 14 bases are shared with TRBD2. The germline V gene encodes CDR1 MGHRA and CDR2 YSYEKL. The length of the CDR3 is 16 residues. Trimming took 3 bases from V and 8 from J; bases not matched to a gene: 6.